The rows below give T cell receptor beta chains drawn from one sample of a study of cytomegalovirus exposure and HLA in healthy donors. TCRdb keeps only in-frame clones here, not all; method: immunoSEQ multiplex PCR. The table has about 120,000 clones, 81% seen once. Sequenced sample: PBMCs. Receptor source: a young man in good health and CMV-seropositive. CDR3s include the opening cysteine and the closing phenylalanine or tryptophan. The D gene is left open where the match is weak. Size is omitted from some rows. Given values are once, few, many or a class for expanded clones.

d_gene: -
j_gene: TRBJ2-3
abundance: once
v_gene: TRBV27
CDR3aa: CASSLFSRGDTQYF
CDR3nt: TGTGCCAGCAGTTTATTTAGCAGAGGGGATACGCAGTATTTT

d_gene: TRBD1
j_gene: TRBJ1-6
abundance: -
v_gene: TRBV4-1
CDR3aa: CASSQEVQGVRSPLHF
CDR3nt: TGCGCCAGCAGCCAAGAAGTGCAGGGGGTCCGCTCACCCCTCCACTTT

d_gene: TRBD1
j_gene: TRBJ1-5
abundance: -
v_gene: TRBV11-2
CDR3aa: CASSLTGDSNQPQHF
CDR3nt: TGTGCCAGCAGTTTGACAGGGGATAGCAATCAGCCCCAGCATTTT

d_gene: -
j_gene: TRBJ1-1
abundance: -
v_gene: TRBV18
CDR3aa: CASSQPGSIDTEAFF
CDR3nt: TGTGCCAGCTCACAGCCGGGGAGTATCGACACTGAAGCTTTCTTT

d_gene: TRBD2
j_gene: TRBJ2-2
abundance: -
v_gene: TRBV19
CDR3aa: CASTTLGGRGTGELFF
CDR3nt: TGTGCCAGTACCACCCTGGGAGGGCGCGGCACCGGGGAGCTGTTTTTT

d_gene: -
j_gene: TRBJ1-2
abundance: -
v_gene: TRBV18
CDR3aa: CASSKNGGNSGYTF
CDR3nt: TGTGCCAGCTCAAAGAACGGGGGAAATAGTGGCTACACCTTC

d_gene: TRBD1
j_gene: TRBJ2-5
abundance: -
v_gene: TRBV30
CDR3aa: CAWSDTTGGAETQYF
CDR3nt: TGTGCCTGGAGTGACACCACAGGGGGAGCAGAGACCCAGTACTTC

d_gene: TRBD2
j_gene: TRBJ2-1
abundance: -
v_gene: TRBV5-6
CDR3aa: CASSPTFPGGYNEQFF
CDR3nt: TGTGCCAGCAGCCCCACCTTTCCGGGGGGATACAATGAGCAGTTCTTC

d_gene: TRBD1
j_gene: TRBJ2-7
abundance: -
v_gene: TRBV20-1
CDR3aa: CSAGDRGEQYF
CDR3nt: TGCAGTGCAGGGGACAGAGGCGAGCAGTACTTC

d_gene: TRBD1
j_gene: TRBJ1-3
abundance: -
v_gene: TRBV30
CDR3aa: CAWSGLGGRLLQPSGNTIYF
CDR3nt: TGTGCCTGGAGTGGTCTAGGGGGCCGCTTACTCCAACCCTCTGGAAACACCATATATTTT

d_gene: TRBD2
j_gene: TRBJ2-7
abundance: -
v_gene: TRBV9
CDR3aa: CASSPSGLAVSYEQYF
CDR3nt: TGTGCCAGCAGCCCATCGGGACTAGCGGTAAGCTACGAGCAGTACTTC